One and the same sample provided the 13 T cell receptor beta chains below, sequenced in a study of T cell responses to AZD1222 COVID-19 vaccine. Only in-frame clones appear in the TCRdb table, and some are missing; sequencing was by immunoSEQ multiplex PCR. The sample gives just over 150,000 clones, approximately 91% of which show up once; 5.5% to 8% is in the top ten. Sequenced material: peripheral blood, taken after recovery from COVID-19. These receptors were collected from an adult who had recovered from COVID-19.

The CDR3, as DNA: TGTGCCAGCAGTCTGCCCCGGGGGAGCTCCTACGAGCAGTACTTC. Amino acids: CASSLPRGSSYEQYF. The genes are TRBV28 and TRBJ2-7; weak D call: TRBD2 (6 bases). The CDR3 totals 15 residues. Germline V gene sequence: CDR1 MDHEN, CDR2 SYDVKM. V lost 5 bases and J 0 bases, leaving 14 bases between the germline ends.

The rearrangement links TRBV29-1 to TRBJ2-5; TRBD2 matches 13 bases. Germline CDR1 and CDR2: SQVTM and ANQGSEA. The CDR3 totals 15 residues. J was trimmed by 4 bases and V by 4 bases; bases with no gene match: 6. CDR3 sequence (DNA): TGCAGCGTTGTACTAGCGGGAGGGCCAGGAGAGACCCAGTACTTC. It specifies CSVVLAGGPGETQYF.

The chain recombines TRBV10-3 with TRBJ1-5, with TRBD1 matching over 7 bases. The CDR3 has 16 amino acids. Germline loops: CDR1 ENHRY, CDR2 SYGVKD. Trimming took 4 bases from V and 0 from J; bases not matched to a gene: 6. The DNA for the CDR3 is TGTGCCATCAGTGGACAGGGATTAAATAGCAATCAGCCCCAGCATTTT. It yields the protein CAISGQGLNSNQPQHF.

The chain links TRBV5-6 to TRBJ2-7; TRBD1 matches 7 bases. The germline V gene encodes CDR1 SGHDT and CDR2 YYEEEE. V lost 3 bases to trimming and J lost 4 bases; unmatched junction nucleotides: 10. The CDR3 spans 15 residues. CDR3 in DNA: TGTGCCAGCAGCTCTTCGACAGGGATTCTTTACGAGCAGTACTTC. Its translation is CASSSSTGILYEQYF.

This clone was seen only a few times. The chain recombines TRBV29-1 with TRBJ1-6; possibly TRBD1 for D (6 bases). Trimming shortened V by 7 bases and J by 7 bases, and 17 bases separated the two germline ends. CDR1 and CDR2 (germline): SQVTM, ANQGSEA. The CDR3 is made up of 14 amino acids. The CDR3 sequence: CSAILVGGNSPLHF. CDR3 nucleotide sequence: TGCAGCGCCATCCTAGTAGGGGGGAATTCACCCCTCCACTTT.

This clone was recorded once. The rearrangement joins TRBV3-1 (or the pseudogene TRBV3-2) to TRBJ2-3; D is uncertain. CDR3 length: 15 amino acids. The ends were cut back, 0 bases at V and 0 bases at J, with 7 bases in the middle. CDR1 and CDR2 (germline): LGHDT, YNNKEL (reference sequence). CDR3 sequence (DNA): TGTGCCAGCAGCCAAGAGTTACCTAGCACAGATACGCAGTATTTT. Its translation is CASSQELPSTDTQYF.

The chain employs TRBV6-6 and TRBJ2-5; no definite D call. This CDR3 has 12 amino acids. V lost 5 bases and J lost 5, with 9 bases in between. Germline V gene sequence: CDR1 MNHNY, CDR2 SVGAGI (reference sequence). CDR3 loop: CASSPIGETQYF. DNA of the CDR3: TGTGCCAGCAGTCCGATAGGGGAGACCCAGTACTTC.

The rearrangement uses TRBV27 and TRBJ2-7, with D unclear. V lost 1 base and J 3 bases, leaving 13 bases between the germline ends. CDR3 size: 15 residues. Per germline, CDR1 MNHEY and CDR2 SMNVEV (reference sequence). The CDR3: CASSLFPEPIYEQYF. CDR3 sequence (DNA): TGTGCCAGCAGTTTATTCCCAGAACCCATCTACGAGCAGTACTTC.

This clone was recorded once. The rearrangement uses TRBV7-3 and TRBJ2-1; 11 bases map to TRBD2. CDR1 and CDR2 from the germline V gene are SGHTA and FQGTGA. Trimming at V came to 8 bases and at J to 9 bases, leaving 6 bases not matched to a gene. The CDR3 extends over 13 amino acids. CDR3 in amino acids: CASQLAGAGEQFF. For the CDR3, the DNA is TGTGCCAGCCAACTAGCGGGAGCCGGTGAGCAGTTCTTC. Drawing the rest from reference TRBV7-3 and TRBJ2-1, the complete variable domain is GAGVSQTPSNKVTEKGKYVELRCDPISGHTALYWYRQSLGQGPEFLIYFQGTGAADDSGLPNDRFFAVRPEGSVSTLKIQRTERGDSAVYLCASQLAGAGEQFFGPGTRLTVL.

The CDR3 DNA sequence: TGTGCCAGCAGCTTACCCCTAACACTTTCACCCCTCCACTTT. Translated, it gives CASSLPLTLSPLHF. The rearrangement uses TRBV11-2 and TRBJ1-6; no clear D gene. Trimming cost V 2 bases and J 9 bases, with 11 bases left between them. The germline V gene has CDR1 SGHAT and CDR2 FQNNGV. The CDR3 spans 14 residues.

The chain is built from TRBV4-2 and TRBJ1-5; tentatively, D is TRBD1 (6 bases). CDR3 length: 13 amino acids. V shed 10 bases and J shed 4 bases, with 14 bases lying between them. Germline V gives CDR1 LGHNA, CDR2 YNFKEQ. The CDR3 DNA reads TGTGCCAACCTCTGGCAGGGGAATCAGCCCCAGCATTTT. This sequence encodes CANLWQGNQPQHF.

The V and J genes are TRBV11-3 and TRBJ2-1, with a possible D match to TRBD2 (6 bases). The CDR3 sequence is 16 residues long. Trimming removed 2 bases from V and 6 bases from J, with 17 bases in between. The germline V gene has CDR1 SGHNT and CDR2 YENEEA. The DNA of the CDR3 is TGTGCCAGCAGCTTAAGCCCTACGCGGGGAGGCAATGAGCAGTTCTTC. This gives the protein CASSLSPTRGGNEQFF.

The chain joins TRBV5-1 to TRBJ2-2; 7 bases line up with TRBD1. This CDR3 has 15 residues. After removal of 0 bases from V and 4 bases from J, the junction contained 3 bases not matched to a gene. The germline V gene has CDR1 SGHRS and CDR2 YFSETQ. In nucleotides, the CDR3 is TGCGCCAGCAGCTTGGAGGGGGCAGGCACCGGGGAGCTGTTTTTT. It yields the protein CASSLEGAGTGELFF.